Each of the 19 T cell receptor beta chains below was sequenced from the same sample in a study of cytomegalovirus exposure and HLA in healthy donors. It was with 60 Vbeta and 13 Jbeta primers that the PCR ran. Clones were read by immunoSEQ multiplex PCR, and TCRdb kept only the in-frame ones, dropping some. The table counts approximately 58,000 clones; 9.5% to 11% lies in the top ten. Sequencing was carried out using PBMCs. The receptors derive from a woman aged 50 to 65 in good health and CMV-seropositive.

This chain connects TRBV30 to TRBJ2-1, with D unclear. The CDR3 runs 15 residues. CDR1 is GTSNPN and CDR2 is SVGIG in the germline V gene (reference sequence). Trimming pared 5 bases from V and 0 bases from J, leaving 14 bases between. Here the CDR3 reads CAWSPFSYSYNEQFF. CDR3 DNA: TGTGCCTGGTCTCCATTTAGCTACTCCTACAATGAGCAGTTCTTC.

This chain links TRBV10-2 with TRBJ1-2; 7 nucleotides align to TRBD1. Losses at the gene ends were 6 bases for V and 8 bases for J; bases not matched to a gene: 12. The CDR3 covers 14 residues. Germline values: CDR1 WSHSY, CDR2 SAAADI. The CDR3: CASSDRVEGYGYTF. CDR3 sequence (DNA): TGCGCCAGCAGCGACAGGGTAGAGGGGTACGGCTACACCTTC.

The gene calls are TRBV11-2 and TRBJ2-4; tentatively, D is TRBD1 (6 bases). Trimming removed 5 bases from V and 0 bases from J, with 14 bases in between. The CDR3 loop spans 16 amino acids. CDR1 SGHAT and CDR2 FQNNGV come from the germline V gene. In DNA form, the CDR3 reads TGTGCCAGCAGCACTAGACAGGTCCTAGCCAAAAACATTCAGTACTTC. This translates into CASSTRQVLAKNIQYF.

The CDR3 loop reads CASKRVTNYNEQFF. DNA of the CDR3: TGTGCCAGCAAGCGGGTGACCAACTACAATGAGCAGTTCTTC. The rearrangement links TRBV27 to TRBJ2-1; tentative D call: TRBD2 (6 bases). Germline CDR1 MNHEY, CDR2 SMNVEV (reference sequence). This CDR3 is built from 14 residues. V was trimmed by 7 bases and J by 3 bases, leaving 13 bases between them.

The chain carries TRBV7-9 and TRBJ2-5; 10 bases map to TRBD1. The CDR3 is 16 amino acids. The V segment lost 5 bases and the J segment 4 bases; nucleotides outside the gene matches: 10. CDR1 and CDR2 from the germline V gene are SEHNR and FQNEAQ (reference sequence). In DNA, the CDR3 is TGTGCCAGCAGCCTGCACGGACAGGGGGTGAGAGAGACCCAGTACTTC. It translates to CASSLHGQGVRETQYF.

In DNA form, the CDR3 reads TGTGCCAGCAGTGACAGTACAGGGCCCAGGAATCAGCCCCAGCATTTT. Its translation: CASSDSTGPRNQPQHF. The rearrangement links TRBV2 to TRBJ1-5, with D maybe TRBD1 (6 bases). CDR3 size: 16 residues. Trimming removed 3 bases from V and 4 bases from J, with 16 bases in between. Germline lookup yields CDR1 SNHLY and CDR2 FYNNEI.

CDR3 protein: CASSDTGRAYEQYF. CDR3 DNA sequence: TGTGCCAGCAGTGATACGGGCAGGGCCTACGAGCAGTACTTC. This chain joins TRBV6-1 and TRBJ2-7; D possibly corresponds to TRBD1 (5 bases). CDR1 and CDR2 from the germline V gene are MNHNS and SASEGT. The CDR3 is 14 residues long. The V and J ends lost 3 bases and 2 bases respectively, with 11 bases between them.

V usage is TRBV18 and J usage is TRBJ2-5; a weak D match, TRBD2 (8 bases). Germline V lookup: CDR1 KGHSH, CDR2 LQKENI. The CDR3 runs 15 residues. The V end was cut by 6 bases, the J end by 4 bases, with 18 bases between. The CDR3 sequence: CASSLSGGGVETQYF. The CDR3 DNA sequence: TGTGCCAGCTCGCTCTCGGGAGGGGGCGTAGAGACCCAGTACTTC.

The rearrangement joins TRBV5-6 to TRBJ1-5; D not certain. Germline V lookup: CDR1 SGHDT, CDR2 YYEEEE. The CDR3 contains 14 residues. Trimming cost V 2 bases and J 5 bases, with 11 bases left between them. DNA of the CDR3: TGTGCCAGCAGCTTCATGGTAGGAGATCAGCCCCAGCATTTT. It codes for CASSFMVGDQPQHF.

This chain links TRBV19 with TRBJ1-1; no clear D. The germline gives CDR1 LNHDA, CDR2 SQIVND (reference sequence). The CDR3 consists of 14 residues. V lost 4 bases and J 2 bases, leaving 11 bases between the germline ends. The chain's CDR3 is CASSTSSANTEAFF. In nucleotides, the CDR3 is TGTGCCAGTAGTACTTCGAGCGCTAACACTGAAGCTTTCTTT. Drawing the rest from reference TRBV19 and TRBJ1-1, the complete variable domain is DGGITQSPKYLFRKEGQNVTLSCEQNLNHDAMYWYRQDPGQGLRLIYYSQIVNDFQKGDIAEGYSVSREKKESFPLTVTSAQKNPTAFYLCASSTSSANTEAFFGQGTRLTVV.

V gene TRBV4-1 combines with J gene TRBJ2-2; 9 bases fit TRBD2. The CDR3 is 15 amino acids. With 1 base clipped from V and 7 bases from J, the junction kept 4 bases outside the gene matches. Germline-derived CDR1 and CDR2 are MGHRA and YSYEKL. The CDR3 is CASSQGLAGFGELFF. The CDR3 coding sequence is TGCGCCAGCAGCCAAGGCCTAGCGGGGTTCGGGGAGCTGTTTTTT.

The chain uses TRBV2 and TRBJ2-1, with 7 positions matching TRBD2. Trimming at V came to 5 bases and at J to 0 bases, leaving 1 base not matched to a gene. The CDR3 covers 14 residues. The germline gives CDR1 SNHLY, CDR2 FYNNEI. The CDR3 loop reads CASSLADSYNEQFF. For the CDR3, the DNA is TGTGCCAGCAGTCTAGCGGACTCCTACAATGAGCAGTTCTTC.

The rearrangement links TRBV9 to TRBJ1-1, with TRBD1 matching 7 bases. This CDR3 has 15 residues. The trim removed 0 bases at V and 1 base at J, leaving 3 bases unmatched. Germline V CDR1 and CDR2: SGDLS, YYNGEE. DNA of the CDR3: TGTGCCAGCAGCGTAGCCCCAGGGGGGAACACTGAAGCTTTCTTT. Protein sequence: CASSVAPGGNTEAFF.

V usage is TRBV6-5 and J usage is TRBJ2-1, with 7 nucleotides matching TRBD2. The CDR3 loop spans 14 amino acids. Germline CDR1 and CDR2: MNHEY and SVGAGI. The V and J ends lost 6 bases and 6 bases, in that order; junction bases with no gene match: 8. In DNA, the CDR3 is TGTGCCAGCAGCCTACAAGCGGGACGCAATGAGCAGTTCTTC. This codes for CASSLQAGRNEQFF.

The chain joins TRBV7-7 to TRBJ2-5; TRBD1 agrees at 7 bases. The length of the CDR3 is 14 residues. Trimming took 5 bases from V and 0 from J; bases not matched to a gene: 3. Germline assignment: CDR1 SSHAT and CDR2 FNYEAQ (reference sequence). The CDR3 region is CASSRTGHQETQYF. The DNA of the CDR3 is TGTGCCAGCAGCCGGACAGGCCACCAAGAGACCCAGTACTTC.

The chain employs TRBV28 and TRBJ2-7, with 9 bases aligning to TRBD2. The junction had 13 bases not matched to a gene; V was cut back by 6 bases and J by 7 bases. Germline values: CDR1 MDHEN, CDR2 SYDVKM. CDR3 length: 15 amino acids. The CDR3: CASREVSGRGIEQYF. CDR3 bases: TGTGCCAGCAGGGAAGTTAGCGGGAGAGGGATTGAGCAGTACTTC.

V gene TRBV6-1 combines with J gene TRBJ1-4, with D perhaps TRBD1 (5 bases). From germline, CDR1 is MNHNS and CDR2 SASEGT. V lost 1 base, J lost 8 bases, and 8 bases lay in between. The CDR3 runs to 13 residues. CDR3 coding DNA: TGTGCCAGCAGTGAAGGGGGCTGGGAAAAACTGTTTTTT. Translated: CASSEGGWEKLFF.

This chain connects TRBV6-5 to TRBJ1-2; D not certain. Germline values: CDR1 MNHEY, CDR2 SVGAGI. Deletions cut 5 bases from V and 5 bases from J, with 9 bases between. The CDR3 length is 12 residues. CDR3 nucleotide sequence: TGTGCCAGCAGTCCCGGAGGGTATGGCTACACCTTC. This translates into CASSPGGYGYTF.

The rearrangement uses TRBV7-9 and TRBJ2-7; 7 positions agree with TRBD1. Germline V gives CDR1 SEHNR, CDR2 FQNEAQ (reference sequence). This CDR3 comprises 17 residues. The junction had 14 bases not matched to a gene; V was cut back by 5 bases and J by 1 base. The CDR3 loop reads CASSAPRLVDRSYEQYF. The CDR3 DNA reads as TGTGCCAGCAGCGCACCTCGTTTGGTGGACAGGTCCTACGAGCAGTACTTC.